The entry below gives a single TCR beta chain sequence along with its context. As yet, its antigen is unknown. TEMRA cells were enriched by FACS, while CD8+ and CD4+ T cells were obtained through a negative isolation that was performed magnetically. This specimen comes from a study of CD8 T cells in Susac syndrome. Findings of the study overall: Regarding the TCR sequencing and HLA analysis, the study admitted that a relatively small number of individuals were involved.

A quantity of about 0.5 to 1 ug RNA underwent reverse transcription using random hexamers. Each CDR3 protein gets one entry after TCRdb re-called the immunoSEQ multiplex PCR reads with MiXCR. This sample has approximately 300,000 distinct CDR3 sequences, with around 85% found just once. V lost 3 bases and J lost 4; bases outside the gene matches: 7. Germline V gene lookup returns CDR1 GTSNPN and CDR2 SVGIG (reference sequence). The CDR3 contains 15 residues. Source material: CD8+ T cells from PBMCs. The chain combines TRBV30 with TRBJ2-5; 11 nucleotides line up with TRBD2. The sequence derives from a human donor with multiple sclerosis. CDR3 nucleotides: TGTGCCTGGAGCGAACTAGGACTAGCGGGAGAGACCCAGTACTTC. Its protein product is CAWSELGLAGETQYF.